The 23 T cell receptor beta chains presented below share a single source sample, sequenced in a study of shared clonotypes between healthy human individuals. Using immunoSEQ multiplex PCR, the repertoire was profiled, and TCRdb retains in-frame clones only, with some absent. The data show roughly 2.4 million clones, 95% seen once. The sample was naive CD4+ T cells sorted from blood. The subset denotes: CD45RA+ positively selected. The receptors were sampled from a young man in good health.

J is TRBJ2-3 and V is TRBV27; 15 nucleotides line up with TRBD2. Trimming at V came to 6 bases and at J to 3 bases, leaving 7 bases not matched to a gene. Per germline, CDR1 MNHEY and CDR2 SMNVEV (reference sequence). This CDR3 comprises 17 residues. This chain's CDR3 is CASRQGLAGGPTDTQYF. The CDR3 nucleotides read TGTGCCAGCAGACAAGGACTAGCGGGGGGGCCAACAGATACGCAGTATTTT.

In this sample, this clone turned up once. The chain couples TRBV5-6 to TRBJ2-5; TRBD2 agrees at 12 bases. Germline V lookup: CDR1 SGHDT, CDR2 YYEEEE. With V trimmed by 1 base and J by 6 bases, 7 bases remained unmatched. This CDR3 has 16 amino acids. CDR3 coding DNA: TGTGCCAGCAGCTTGAGCCTAGCGGGGGGGCGGCAGACCCAGTACTTC. Its translation: CASSLSLAGGRQTQYF.

The rearrangement links TRBV25-1 to TRBJ1-4, with 8 bases aligning to TRBD1. V lost 3 bases to trimming and J lost 5 bases; unmatched junction nucleotides: 5. Germline CDR1 reads MGHDK; CDR2 reads SYGVNS. The CDR3 has 15 residues. In DNA form, the CDR3 reads TGTGCCAGCAGTGAGACGACAGGGGCCAATGAAAAACTGTTTTTT. It yields the protein CASSETTGANEKLFF.

V gene TRBV27 combines with J gene TRBJ2-1; D is unresolved. Germline V gene lookup returns CDR1 MNHEY and CDR2 SMNVEV (reference sequence). The CDR3 is made up of 11 amino acids. V was clipped by 3 bases and J by 8 bases, with 5 bases between them. CDR3 bases: TGTGCCAGCAGTTTTGGACATGAGCAGTTCTTC. Translating gives CASSFGHEQFF.

The V gene is TRBV14, the J gene TRBJ1-3; D is unclear. The CDR3 is made up of 13 amino acids. Germline V lookup: CDR1 SGHDN, CDR2 FVKESK. V dropped 9 bases and J dropped 0 bases, with 9 bases sitting between them. CDR3 region: CASGIASGNTIYF. The CDR3 region has the DNA TGTGCCAGTGGGATCGCCTCTGGAAACACCATATATTTT.

The chain links TRBV10-3 to TRBJ1-2; no firm D call. The CDR3 is 14 residues long. The V gene lost 2 bases and the J gene lost 0 bases, with 7 bases spanning the gap. CDR1 and CDR2 from the germline V gene are ENHRY and SYGVKD. The CDR3 region is CAISETAANYGYTF. CDR3 sequence (DNA): TGTGCCATCAGTGAGACAGCAGCTAACTATGGCTACACCTTC.

This clone has just a few counts. V and J are TRBV28 and TRBJ1-2, with D uncertain. This CDR3 has 12 amino acids. The germline V gene encodes CDR1 MDHEN and CDR2 SYDVKM. Trimming shortened V by 5 bases and J by 10 bases, and 14 bases separated the two germline ends. DNA of the CDR3: TGTGCCAGCAGTCCCCCTTACAGATCCTACACCTTC. This translates into CASSPPYRSYTF.

The V and J genes are TRBV28 and TRBJ2-2, with a weak D call TRBD1 (6 bases). The CDR3 covers 19 residues. Between the trimmed V and J ends, which lost 5 bases and 5 bases, there was a span of 27 bases. The germline V gene has CDR1 MDHEN and CDR2 SYDVKM. CDR3 loop: CASSLPDRFYRASTGELFF. As DNA, the CDR3 is TGTGCCAGCAGTCTACCCGACAGGTTTTACCGGGCGAGTACCGGGGAGCTGTTTTTT.

The chain combines TRBV7-2 with TRBJ1-1, with D tentatively TRBD1 (6 bases). CDR1 and CDR2 (germline): SGHTA, FQGNSA. The V gene lost 3 bases and the J gene lost 6 bases, with 14 bases spanning the gap. CDR3 size: 14 residues. CDR3 sequence (DNA): TGTGCCAGCAGCTTCCCCGGACAGCCCGCTGAAGCTTTCTTT. Its protein is CASSFPGQPAEAFF.

V usage is TRBV7-9 and J usage is TRBJ2-3; D might be TRBD2 (5 bases). CDR3 length: 14 residues. Trimming pared 5 bases from V and 2 bases from J, leaving 11 bases between. The germline V gene has CDR1 SEHNR and CDR2 FQNEAQ (reference sequence). The CDR3 DNA reads as TGTGCCAGCAGCCGGGCAGGACTCACAGATACGCAGTATTTT. It encodes CASSRAGLTDTQYF.

The chain combines TRBV7-2 with TRBJ2-2; D is undetermined. The CDR3 has 13 amino acids. Trimming left V 1 base short and J 6 bases short, with 6 bases between. CDR1 and CDR2 (germline): SGHTA, FQGNSA. Here the CDR3 reads CASSLGFAGELFF. The CDR3 coding sequence is TGTGCCAGCAGCTTAGGGTTCGCCGGGGAGCTGTTTTTT. The complete variable domain, with remaining parts taken from reference TRBV7-2 and TRBJ2-2, reads GAGVSQSPSNKVTEKGKDVELRCDPISGHTALYWYRQSLGQGLEFLIYFQGNSAPDKSGLPSDRFSAERTGGSVSTLTIQRTQQEDSAVYLCASSLGFAGELFFGEGSRLTVL.

In its sample, this clone was seen once. The chain has TRBV27 and TRBJ2-7, with 10 bases that match TRBD2. The junction had 7 bases not matched to a gene; V was cut back by 6 bases and J by 2 bases. The CDR3 loop spans 15 amino acids. The germline gives CDR1 MNHEY, CDR2 SMNVEV (reference sequence). The CDR3 DNA follows: TGTGCCAGCAGAGAAACTAGCGGGATCACCTACGAGCAGTACTTC. Protein product: CASRETSGITYEQYF.

V usage is TRBV27 and J usage is TRBJ2-1; D unclear. The germline V gene has CDR1 MNHEY and CDR2 SMNVEV (reference sequence). Trimming stripped 3 bases from V and 0 bases from J, with 6 bases between. The CDR3 length is 14 residues. The CDR3 bases are TGTGCCAGCAGTTTCACTAACTCCTACAATGAGCAGTTCTTC. Translation: CASSFTNSYNEQFF.

With respect to this clone: Distinct nucleotide sequences in the sample also encode this CDR3. The gene calls are TRBV5-1 and TRBJ1-3; no reliable D call. The germline V gene has CDR1 SGHRS and CDR2 YFSETQ. The V end lost 0 bases, the J end lost 1 base, and 8 bases lay between the germline ends. The CDR3 has 15 residues. CDR3 sequence (DNA): TGCGCCAGCAGCTTGGATGGGAGTTCTGGAAACACCATATATTTT. Translation: CASSLDGSSGNTIYF.

This chain connects TRBV7-2 to TRBJ2-7; 8 bases line up with TRBD1. CDR3 length: 14 amino acids. CDR1 is SGHTA, CDR2 FQGNSA, per germline. With V trimmed by 9 bases and J by 5 bases, 12 bases remained unmatched. This CDR3 reads CARGLRQGSDEQYF. CDR3 DNA: TGTGCCAGGGGCCTACGACAGGGGAGCGACGAGCAGTACTTC.

This clone came up once. The rearrangement joins TRBV5-1 to TRBJ2-5; maybe TRBD1 (6 bases). Germline V lookup: CDR1 SGHRS, CDR2 YFSETQ. The CDR3 is 15 residues long. V was trimmed by 4 bases and J by 0 bases, leaving 13 bases between them. CDR3 region: CASSQQRGYQETQYF. The CDR3 region has the DNA TGCGCCAGCAGCCAACAGAGGGGGTACCAAGAGACCCAGTACTTC.

This clone was counted once. The chain employs TRBV10-3 and TRBJ2-1, with D uncertain. This CDR3 region has 15 residues. V lost 3 bases and J lost 2, with 11 bases in between. Germline-derived CDR1 and CDR2 are ENHRY and SYGVKD. CDR3 bases: TGTGCCATCAGTGAATCAGTTGTAGCCTACAATGAGCAGTTCTTC. Translating it yields CAISESVVAYNEQFF.

This chain links TRBV9 with TRBJ2-3; 7 bases are a match to TRBD2. CDR3 length: 19 amino acids. CDR1 and CDR2 from the germline V gene are SGDLS and YYNGEE. The V gene end was trimmed by 4 bases and the J gene end by 4 bases; junction bases not matched to a gene: 21. CDR3 nucleotide sequence: TGTGCCAGCAGCTCCGGAGGGACTACTTTTTTACTCGGGGCAGATACGCAGTATTTT. Its protein product is CASSSGGTTFLLGADTQYF.

The V gene is TRBV19, the J gene TRBJ1-2, with 7 bases aligning to TRBD1. The CDR3 loop spans 14 amino acids. V lost 6 bases to trimming and J lost 4 bases; unmatched junction nucleotides: 8. Germline V gives CDR1 LNHDA, CDR2 SQIVND (reference sequence). The CDR3 nucleotides are TGTGCCAGTAGCGGGGGACAGCCGTTCTATGGCTACACCTTC. Translated: CASSGGQPFYGYTF.

This clone was detected once. This sequence joins TRBV28 and TRBJ1-3, with 8 positions matching TRBD1. Germline CDR1 and CDR2: MDHEN and SYDVKM. Trimming took 6 bases from V and 2 from J; bases not matched to a gene: 3. CDR3 length equals 14 residues. Here the CDR3 DNA reads TGTGCCAGCAGCAGGGGGCAAGCTGGAAACACCATATATTTT. This encodes CASSRGQAGNTIYF. The full variable domain, with the rest looked up from reference TRBV28 and TRBJ1-3, is DVKVTQSSRYLVKRTGEKVFLECVQDMDHENMFWYRQDPGLGLRLIYFSYDVKMKEKGDIPEGYSVSREKKERFSLILESASTNQTSMYLCASSRGQAGNTIYFGEGSWLTVV.

This clone showed up just a few times. This chain joins TRBV19 and TRBJ2-2; D gene unclear. The germline V and J ends were trimmed by 10 bases and 5 bases, with 8 bases remaining between them. Germline V gene lookup returns CDR1 LNHDA and CDR2 SQIVND (reference sequence). This CDR3 spans 11 amino acids. The CDR3 protein is CATGSTGELFF. DNA of the CDR3: TGTGCCACCGGAAGTACCGGGGAGCTGTTTTTT.

V is TRBV4-2 and J is TRBJ2-2; TRBD2 matches 8 bases. The CDR3 totals 16 residues. Germline lookup yields CDR1 LGHNA and CDR2 YNFKEQ. The trim removed 1 base at V and 0 bases at J, leaving 1 base unmatched. CDR3 sequence (DNA): TGTGCCAGCAGCCAAGGACTAGCGACGAACACCGGGGAGCTGTTTTTT. Its translation is CASSQGLATNTGELFF.

The chain has TRBV10-1 and TRBJ1-1; TRBD1 might be the D (6 bases). Germline loops: CDR1 WNHNN, CDR2 SYGVQD (reference sequence). This CDR3 region has 14 residues. Between the trimmed V and J ends, which lost 5 bases and 4 bases, there was a span of 14 bases. CDR3 protein: CASSNTGQTTEAFF. CDR3 DNA: TGCGCCAGCAGTAACACAGGGCAGACCACTGAAGCTTTCTTT.